The next 23 T cell receptor beta chains were all read from a single sample in a study of blood T cell repertoires in COVID-19 (dated by TCRdb to the early 2020s). The receptor library was made with the immunoSEQ multiplex PCR assay. Held by TCRdb, this immuneACCESS table contains in-frame sequences only and omits some clones. Under half of the omission traces to an unresolved V gene where checked; the cause of the rest is unknown. The sample records about 61,000 clones, around nine tenths of which are singletons. About 22% of the sample lies in the top ten. Sequences were obtained from peripheral blood. The receptors stem from a woman in her forties or fifties with active or convalescent COVID-19.

In regard to this clone: Sequence at one end of the junction differs from germline and may be a read error. This sequence joins TRBV19 and TRBJ1-5; 12 bases match TRBD1. The germline V gene has CDR1 LNHDA and CDR2 SQIVND (reference sequence). The CDR3 consists of 16 residues. Here the CDR3 reads CASTIEGQGAIQPQHF. The CDR3 nucleotides are TGTGCCAGTACTATAGAGGGACAGGGGGCTATTCAGCCCCAGCATTTT.

This clone was detected once. J is TRBJ2-2 and V is TRBV6-5, with 7 bases fitting TRBD2. Germline assignment: CDR1 MNHEY and CDR2 SVGAGI. V lost 6 bases and J lost 4; bases outside the gene matches: 8. The CDR3 has 15 residues. The CDR3 loop is CASRPGLVATGELFF. In nucleotides, the CDR3 is TGTGCCAGCAGACCTGGACTAGTCGCCACCGGGGAGCTGTTTTTT.

This clone was counted once. The chain uses TRBV5-4 and TRBJ1-3, with 11 bases fitting TRBD1. From germline, CDR1 is SGHNT and CDR2 YYREEE (reference sequence). J lost 2 bases, V lost 4 bases, and 5 bases had no gene match. The CDR3 spans 16 residues. As DNA, the CDR3 is TGTGCCAGCAGCCCAGGACAGGGGGCGACTGGAAACACCATATATTTT. This codes for CASSPGQGATGNTIYF. The full variable domain, with the rest looked up from reference TRBV5-4 and TRBJ1-3, is ETGVTQSPTHLIKTRGQQVTLRCSSQSGHNTVSWYQQALGQGPQFIFQYYREEENGRGNFPPRFSGLQFPNYSSELNVNALELDDSALYLCASSPGQGATGNTIYFGEGSWLTVV.

This chain connects TRBV11-3 to TRBJ2-2; TRBD2 agrees at 14 bases. CDR1 is SGHNT, CDR2 YENEEA, per germline. V shed 1 base, J shed 6 bases, and the junction held 1 base outside the gene matches. The CDR3 is 16 residues long. The CDR3 DNA follows: TGTGCCAGCAGCTTAGGGGGACTAGCGGGAGCCGGGGAGCTGTTTTTT. Protein sequence: CASSLGGLAGAGELFF.

The chain's CDR3 is CASSETGTGDSEQYF. The CDR3 DNA is TGTGCCAGCAGCGAAACCGGGACAGGGGATTCCGAGCAGTACTTC. The chain recombines TRBV9 with TRBJ2-7, with 10 positions matching TRBD1. The length of the CDR3 is 15 residues. Germline lookup yields CDR1 SGDLS and CDR2 YYNGEE. V was clipped by 3 bases and J by 6 bases; unmatched bases: 9.

The chain recombines TRBV9 with TRBJ1-2, with 9 nucleotides matching TRBD1. The CDR3 sequence is 15 residues long. Germline assignment: CDR1 SGDLS and CDR2 YYNGEE. Trimming at V came to 0 bases and at J to 8 bases, leaving 8 bases not matched to a gene. Here the CDR3 DNA reads TGTGCCAGCAGCGTAGCTACAGGGGGCGCCCCGGGCTACACCTTC. Translation gives CASSVATGGAPGYTF.

This clone was observed a single time. This chain links TRBV18 with TRBJ1-1, with 7 bases matching TRBD1. V trimming: 3 bases; J trimming: 2 bases; junction bases outside the gene matches: 3. Germline V gene lookup returns CDR1 KGHSH and CDR2 LQKENI. The length of the CDR3 is 14 residues. The CDR3, as DNA: TGTGCCAGCTCACCGTACAGGGGCAACACTGAAGCTTTCTTT. The encoded protein is CASSPYRGNTEAFF.

The chain employs TRBV2 and TRBJ1-4; D perhaps matches TRBD1 (5 bases). CDR3 length equals 16 residues. The germline V gene has CDR1 SNHLY and CDR2 FYNNEI. The ends were cut back, 3 bases at V and 4 bases at J, with 15 bases in the middle. In DNA, the CDR3 is TGTGCCAGCAGTGATAGCCTTACCGGGGGTAATGAAAAACTGTTTTTT. Protein: CASSDSLTGGNEKLFF.

The chain employs TRBV2 and TRBJ2-1, with 7 bases lining up with TRBD2. CDR1 and CDR2 from the germline V gene are SNHLY and FYNNEI. V shed 3 bases, J shed 0 bases, and the junction held 11 bases outside the gene matches. The CDR3 is 18 residues long. The CDR3 spells CASSDLWSGVSSYNEQFF. The CDR3 nucleotides are TGTGCCAGCAGTGATCTATGGAGCGGGGTCAGCTCCTACAATGAGCAGTTCTTC.

V and J are TRBV3-1 (or the pseudogene TRBV3-2) and TRBJ2-7; 9 nucleotides line up with TRBD2. CDR3 length equals 15 residues. Losses at the gene ends were 5 bases for V and 3 bases for J; bases not matched to a gene: 8. Germline loops: CDR1 LGHDT, CDR2 YNNKEL (reference sequence). In nucleotides, the CDR3 is TGTGCCAGCAGCTCGACTAGCGGCCAAGGCTACGAGCAGTACTTC. It encodes CASSSTSGQGYEQYF.

The CDR3 sequence is CASSFDRNSNQPQHF. The CDR3 coding sequence is TGCGCCAGCAGCTTTGACAGAAATAGCAATCAGCCCCAGCATTTT. V usage is TRBV10-2 and J usage is TRBJ1-5; possible D gene TRBD1, 5 bases. From germline, CDR1 is WSHSY and CDR2 SAAADI. The ends were cut back, 6 bases at V and 0 bases at J, with 12 bases in the middle. The CDR3 totals 15 residues.

The genes are TRBV6-2 or TRBV6-3 and TRBJ2-7; 10 bases are a match to TRBD2. The CDR3 sequence is 15 residues long. V shed 2 bases and J 2 bases; nucleotides not matched to a gene: 3. The germline V gene has CDR1 MNHEY and CDR2 SVGEGT. The CDR3 spells CASSYGLAATYEQYF. The CDR3, as DNA: TGTGCCAGCAGTTACGGACTAGCGGCAACCTACGAGCAGTACTTC.

CDR3 sequence reads: CASSYGQAINYGYTF. The CDR3 DNA is TGTGCCAGTAGCTACGGACAGGCGATTAACTATGGCTACACCTTC. V and J are TRBV19 and TRBJ1-2, with 7 bases aligning to TRBD1. CDR1 is LNHDA, CDR2 SQIVND, per germline (reference sequence). Trimming at V came to 6 bases and at J to 1 base, leaving 8 bases not matched to a gene. The CDR3 has 15 amino acids. Looking up the rest from reference TRBV19 and TRBJ1-2 gives the full variable domain: DGGITQSPKYLFRKEGQNVTLSCEQNLNHDAMYWYRQDPGQGLRLIYYSQIVNDFQKGDIAEGYSVSREKKESFPLTVTSAQKNPTAFYLCASSYGQAINYGYTFGSGTRLTVV.

Turning to this clone: Because the CDR3 is missing its conserved closing phenylalanine or tryptophan, this is likely a read error. The limits of the CDR3 on the DNA are not certain, so only TCRdb's listed CDR3 is given. The chain links TRBV6-5 to TRBJ2-7; no DNA check was done on the table's D call, TRBD1. The CDR3 comprises 12 residues, both ends counted. CDR1 is MNHEY, CDR2 SVGAGI, per germline. CDR3 protein: CAKYLRDREPLG.

This rearrangement joins TRBV2 to TRBJ2-7, with D possibly being TRBD1 (7 bases). In germline, CDR1 is SNHLY, CDR2 FYNNEI. V lost 10 bases and J lost 5, with 24 bases in between. The CDR3 is 15 residues long. CDR3 sequence reads: CAIPHDQGGGNEQYF. CDR3 bases: TGTGCCATCCCCCACGACCAGGGGGGAGGCAACGAGCAGTACTTC.

This clone showed up just once. The CDR3, as DNA: TGTGCCAGCAGCCTCGGACTGGGCACAGATACGCAGTATTTT. Protein: CASSLGLGTDTQYF. The rearrangement links TRBV13 to TRBJ2-3; tentative D call: TRBD2 (5 bases). The V end lost 5 bases, the J end lost 1 base, and 10 bases lay between the germline ends. Germline V gene lookup returns CDR1 PRHDT and CDR2 FYEKMQ (reference sequence). This CDR3 is 14 amino acids long. Full variable domain (missing parts from reference TRBV13 and TRBJ2-3): AAGVIQSPRHLIKEKRETATLKCYPIPRHDTVYWYQQGPGQDPQFLISFYEKMQSDKGSIPDRFSAQQFSDYHSELNMSSLELGDSALYFCASSLGLGTDTQYFGPGTRLTVL.

The rearrangement joins TRBV5-1 to TRBJ2-1; 12 bases agree with TRBD2. Germline CDR1 is SGHRS and CDR2 is YFSETQ. This CDR3 comprises 16 residues. V shed 2 bases, J shed 9 bases, and the junction held 9 bases outside the gene matches. The CDR3: CASSFPSTSGSGEQFF. As DNA, the CDR3 is TGCGCCAGCAGCTTCCCGTCGACTAGCGGGAGTGGTGAGCAGTTCTTC.

The V call is TRBV19, the J call TRBJ2-1, with 15 bases identical to TRBD2. CDR1 is LNHDA, CDR2 SQIVND, per germline (reference sequence). After removal of 6 bases from V and 3 bases from J, the junction contained 15 bases not matched to a gene. The CDR3 consists of 20 residues. In DNA form, the CDR3 reads TGTGCCAGTAGCCCGCCTTCGGGACTAGCGGGAGGCTCTATCTACAATGAGCAGTTCTTC. Its translation: CASSPPSGLAGGSIYNEQFF.

This sequence joins TRBV2 and TRBJ2-7, with 7 bases identical to TRBD1. Germline lookup yields CDR1 SNHLY and CDR2 FYNNEI. V shed 2 bases, J shed 5 bases, and the junction held 9 bases outside the gene matches. The CDR3 totals 15 residues. The CDR3 protein is CASSENVGTADEQYF. The CDR3 DNA sequence: TGTGCCAGCAGTGAAAATGTCGGGACAGCAGACGAGCAGTACTTC.

J is TRBJ2-1 and V is TRBV7-3, with 10 bases matching TRBD2. V lost 5 bases to trimming and J lost 1 base; unmatched junction nucleotides: 2. Germline V gene sequence: CDR1 SGHTA, CDR2 FQGTGA. This CDR3 region has 15 residues. The CDR3 DNA reads as TGTGCCAGCAGCCCTAGCGGGAGTTCCTACAATGAGCAGTTCTTC. Residues: CASSPSGSSYNEQFF.

The chain has TRBV2 and TRBJ2-3; D is perhaps TRBD1 (5 bases). CDR3 size: 14 residues. Germline CDR1 reads SNHLY; CDR2 reads FYNNEI. With 4 bases removed from V and 4 bases from J, the gap between germline ends came to 12 bases. CDR3 loop: CASSVVRVADTQYF. The CDR3 DNA sequence: TGTGCCAGCAGTGTTGTCAGGGTGGCAGATACGCAGTATTTT.

This clone was seen a handful of times. This chain links TRBV7-8 with TRBJ1-2, with a tentative D call TRBD1 (6 bases). The V gene's germline CDR1 is SGHVS and CDR2 FQNEAQ. CDR3 size: 14 residues. V was clipped by 1 base and J by 2 bases, with 8 bases between them. CDR3 sequence: CASSLEDSNYGYTF. The CDR3 bases are TGTGCCAGCAGCTTAGAGGACAGCAACTATGGCTACACCTTC. Looking up the rest from reference TRBV7-8 and TRBJ1-2 gives the full variable domain: GAGVSQSPRYKVAKRGQDVALRCDPISGHVSLFWYQQALGQGPEFLTYFQNEAQLDKSGLPSDRFFAERPEGSVSTLKIQRTQQEDSAVYLCASSLEDSNYGYTFGSGTRLTVV.

This chain connects TRBV10-1 to TRBJ1-1, with a tentative D call TRBD1 (6 bases). Germline CDR1 and CDR2: WNHNN and SYGVQD (reference sequence). The length of the CDR3 is 14 residues. V lost 4 bases, J lost 4 bases, and 13 bases lay in between. CDR3 protein: CASSGQGLTTEAFF. The CDR3 DNA reads TGCGCCAGCAGTGGCCAGGGGCTCACCACTGAAGCTTTCTTT.